The 21 T cell receptor beta chains presented below share a single source sample, sequenced in a study of blood T cells in healthy people across ages. Primed by a sample-barcoded 5' primer and a J-beta primer mix, a second PCR proceeded for 7 to 11 cycles. Via MiXCR, TCRdb re-called the 5' RACE reads, giving one row per CDR3 protein. The sample consists of around 870,000 distinct CDR3 sequences, 29% of them appearing once. What was sequenced was blood. The receptor source for this set is a woman of 80 years or more in good health.

The V call is TRBV18, the J call TRBJ2-3; possible D gene TRBD1, 6 bases. This CDR3 is 15 amino acids long. Trimming shortened V by 6 bases and J by 5 bases, and 18 bases separated the two germline ends. Per germline, CDR1 KGHSH and CDR2 LQKENI. The CDR3 nucleotides are TGTGCCAGCTCGGCACAGGGCCATCCCATAGATACGCAGTATTTT. It specifies CASSAQGHPIDTQYF. The full variable domain, rest sourced from reference TRBV18 and TRBJ2-3, is NAGVMQNPRHLVRRRGQEARLRCSPMKGHSHVYWYRQLPEEGLKFMVYLQKENIIDESGMPKERFSAEFPKEGPSILRIQQVVRGDSAAYFCASSAQGHPIDTQYFGPGTRLTVL.

This clonotype was observed a handful of times. The chain couples TRBV19 to TRBJ1-2, with D maybe TRBD1 (6 bases). The CDR3 length is 16 residues. The germline gives CDR1 LNHDA, CDR2 SQIVND (reference sequence). The ends were cut back, 4 bases at V and 6 bases at J, with 21 bases in the middle. In DNA, the CDR3 is TGTGCCAGTAGTACCGGACAGTCTGGAATTAGGAATGGCTACACCTTC. Translated, it gives CASSTGQSGIRNGYTF.

This clonotype was counted between two and nine times. V is TRBV4-1 and J is TRBJ1-2; D remains unclear. The CDR3 is made up of 13 amino acids. The germline V gene encodes CDR1 MGHRA and CDR2 YSYEKL. V lost 0 bases, J lost 8 bases, and 10 bases lay in between. This CDR3 reads CASSQDFGLGYTF. CDR3 bases: TGCGCCAGCAGCCAAGATTTCGGGCTCGGCTACACCTTC.

This clonotype was picked up a small number of times. This chain links TRBV6-6 with TRBJ2-2; D perhaps matches TRBD1 (7 bases). CDR1 is MNHNY, CDR2 SVGAGI, per germline (reference sequence). The CDR3 runs 13 residues. Between the trimmed V and J ends, which lost 5 bases and 10 bases, there was a span of 14 bases. CDR3 in amino acids: CASSLGGTVELFF. In nucleotides, the CDR3 is TGTGCCAGCAGTCTCGGAGGGACAGTGGAGCTGTTTTTT.

This clonotype was found a few times. The V gene is TRBV9, the J gene TRBJ1-1; tentative D call: TRBD1 (5 bases). The CDR3 length is 13 residues. The V end lost 1 base, the J end lost 4 bases, and 8 bases lay between the germline ends. From germline, CDR1 is SGDLS and CDR2 YYNGEE. CDR3 bases: TGTGCCAGCAGCGTATACGGGGGCACTGAAGCTTTCTTT. Protein: CASSVYGGTEAFF.

V gene TRBV24-1 combines with J gene TRBJ1-2, with D perhaps TRBD1 (5 bases). CDR3 size: 15 residues. CDR1 and CDR2 (germline): KGHDR, SFDVKD. Trimming removed 3 bases at V and 5 bases at J, with 15 bases between. The CDR3 nucleotides read TGTGCCACCAGTGATCGAGGGCGGGGGGGATATGGCTACACCTTC. This translates into CATSDRGRGGYGYTF.

This clonotype was observed many times. V gene TRBV12-3 or TRBV12-4 combines with J gene TRBJ2-4; D remains unclear. The V gene lost 7 bases and the J gene lost 8 bases, with 15 bases spanning the gap. The CDR3 consists of 13 residues. The CDR3 spells CASTRPSWDIQYF. In DNA, the CDR3 is TGTGCCAGCACACGACCGTCATGGGACATTCAGTACTTC.

Ten or more counts support this clonotype. CDR3 protein: CASSLGASSYEQYF. In DNA, the CDR3 is TGTGCCAGCAGCTTAGGGGCCAGCTCCTACGAGCAGTACTTC. The genes are TRBV7-2 and TRBJ2-7; D is unclear. Germline V gene lookup returns CDR1 SGHTA and CDR2 FQGNSA. The CDR3 is 14 residues long. Trimming cost V 1 base and J 0 bases, with 7 bases left between them.

The table lists this clonotype with many counts. J is TRBJ2-3 and V is TRBV20-1; 7 nucleotides match TRBD1. Trimming at V came to 5 bases and at J to 6 bases, leaving 5 bases not matched to a gene. CDR1 is DFQATT, CDR2 SNEGSKA, per germline (reference sequence). The CDR3 extends over 12 amino acids. The DNA of the CDR3 is TGCAGTGCTCCTGACAGGGTGGATACGCAGTATTTT. Protein: CSAPDRVDTQYF.

There are many counts of this clonotype. The rearrangement joins TRBV6-5 to TRBJ2-3; D is unclear. Germline CDR1 and CDR2: MNHEY and SVGAGI. Trimming left V 2 bases short and J 4 bases short, with 10 bases between. The CDR3 has 14 amino acids. CDR3: CASSYEARADTQYF. The CDR3 DNA reads as TGTGCCAGCAGTTACGAGGCCCGGGCAGATACGCAGTATTTT.

Worth noting for this clonotype: It is likely a read error, because the conserved phenylalanine at the end of the CDR3 is missing. This rearrangement joins TRBV6-2 or TRBV6-3 to TRBJ1-6, with TRBD1 identical over 12 bases. The CDR3 has 14 residues. CDR1 is MNHEY, CDR2 SVGEGT, per germline. V lost 6 bases, J lost 14 bases, and 8 bases stayed unmatched. CDR3 nucleotides: TGTGCCAGCAGAACCGGGACAGGGGGCCTAACCCTCCACTGT. As protein: CASRTGTGGLTLHC.

The table lists this clonotype with a few counts. A read error is possible here, since a much larger clone lies one base away. The V gene is TRBV3-1, the J gene TRBJ2-5, with 7 bases fitting TRBD2. This CDR3 has 13 residues. Germline CDR1 LGHDT, CDR2 YNNKEL (reference sequence). Trimming removed 3 bases from V and 11 bases from J; junction bases left unmatched: 9. CDR3 loop: CASSHGTINEQYF. For the CDR3, the DNA is TGTGCCAGCAGCCACGGGACTATTAATGAGCAGTACTTC.

This clonotype was counted between two and nine times. The chain links TRBV20-1 to TRBJ1-1; D possibly corresponds to TRBD1 (5 bases). From germline, CDR1 is DFQATT and CDR2 SNEGSKA (reference sequence). The V end was cut by 3 bases, the J end by 4 bases, with 12 bases between. The length of the CDR3 is 13 residues. CDR3 DNA sequence: TGCAGTGCTAGCGAGCAGGGAGGCACTGAAGCTTTCTTT. Protein: CSASEQGGTEAFF.

This clonotype was found many times. The genes are TRBV6-5 and TRBJ2-1, with 12 nucleotides matching TRBD1. This CDR3 region has 18 residues. The germline gives CDR1 MNHEY, CDR2 SVGAGI. The V and J ends lost 4 bases and 5 bases, in that order; junction bases with no gene match: 12. In DNA, the CDR3 is TGTGCCAGCAGTTCACCGGGACAGGGGGCTTATTTCCACAATGAGCAGTTCTTC. Protein: CASSSPGQGAYFHNEQFF.

This clonotype was counted at least ten times. The chain employs TRBV20-1 and TRBJ2-7; D is unclear. Germline V gene lookup returns CDR1 DFQATT and CDR2 SNEGSKA (reference sequence). V lost 6 bases and J 0 bases, leaving 18 bases between the germline ends. The CDR3 consists of 15 residues. This CDR3 is CSAESRRQSSYEQYF. CDR3 nucleotides: TGCAGTGCCGAGTCTAGGCGTCAAAGCTCCTACGAGCAGTACTTC.

The chain joins TRBV20-1 to TRBJ1-2; D is undetermined. Germline V gene lookup returns CDR1 DFQATT and CDR2 SNEGSKA (reference sequence). The CDR3 spans 13 residues. Trimming stripped 2 bases from V and 2 bases from J, with 9 bases between. Here the CDR3 DNA reads TGCAGTGCTAGATTTGCAAGGAACTATGGCTACACCTTC. Its protein product is CSARFARNYGYTF.

Regarding this clonotype: This could be a read error, since a much larger clone is one nucleotide away. V is TRBV4-3 and J is TRBJ2-7; 7 bases are a match to TRBD1. Germline assignment: CDR1 LGHNA and CDR2 YSLEER. This CDR3 has 17 residues. V was pared by 4 bases and J by 2 bases, with 14 bases of the junction left unmatched. The CDR3 bases are TGCGCCAGCAGCCGAGTCATGGGGCAGGGGGTGGCCTACGAGCAGTACTTC. This gives the protein CASSRVMGQGVAYEQYF.

CDR3 DNA: TGCAGTGCTAGAGATAAGAGGGCGACGAACACTGAAGCTTTCTTT. Its translation is CSARDKRATNTEAFF. The J gene is TRBJ1-1, the V gene TRBV20-1; D not resolved. Germline values: CDR1 DFQATT, CDR2 SNEGSKA (reference sequence). The CDR3 consists of 15 residues. V dropped 0 bases and J dropped 1 base, with 12 bases sitting between them.

This clonotype was detected many times. Possible read error: a much larger clone is one base away. The chain carries TRBV29-1 and TRBJ2-7; TRBD1 matches 9 bases. Losses at the gene ends were 7 bases for V and 7 bases for J; bases not matched to a gene: 14. The CDR3 covers 14 residues. Germline assignment: CDR1 SQVTM and CDR2 ANQGSEA. The CDR3 protein is CSAPQGAKNNEQYF. The DNA of the CDR3 is TGCAGCGCCCCACAGGGGGCGAAAAACAATGAGCAGTACTTC.

This clonotype showed up many times. The chain carries TRBV20-1 and TRBJ2-5; D not resolved. Germline CDR1 DFQATT, CDR2 SNEGSKA (reference sequence). Trimming removed 8 bases at V and 2 bases at J, with 15 bases between. The CDR3 consists of 13 residues. CDR3 amino acids: CSRRSPPQETQYF. CDR3 bases: TGCAGTCGACGATCCCCCCCACAAGAGACCCAGTACTTC.

A few counts support this clonotype. This may arise from a read error, as a much more abundant clone is one base away. The chain couples TRBV7-9 to TRBJ1-1, with D maybe TRBD1 (5 bases). CDR3 length: 16 residues. Trimming pared 5 bases from V and 5 bases from J, leaving 21 bases between. CDR1 is SEHNR and CDR2 is FQNEAQ in the germline V gene (reference sequence). CDR3 nucleotide sequence: TGTGCCAGCAGCCCTAACCGGGGGGAGACACAGACTGAAGCTTTCTTT. This gives the protein CASSPNRGETQTEAFF.